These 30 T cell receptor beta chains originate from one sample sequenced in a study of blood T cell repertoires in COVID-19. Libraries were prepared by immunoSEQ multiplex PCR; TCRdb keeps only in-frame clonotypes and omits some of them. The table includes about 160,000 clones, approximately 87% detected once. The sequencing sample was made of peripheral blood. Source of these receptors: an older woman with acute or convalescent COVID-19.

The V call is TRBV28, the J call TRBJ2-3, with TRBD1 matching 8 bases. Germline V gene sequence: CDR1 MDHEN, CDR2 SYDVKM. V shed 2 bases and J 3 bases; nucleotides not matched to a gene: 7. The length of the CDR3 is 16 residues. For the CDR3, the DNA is TGTGCCAGCAGTTTACGATCAGGGGGCTTGACAGATACGCAGTATTTT. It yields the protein CASSLRSGGLTDTQYF. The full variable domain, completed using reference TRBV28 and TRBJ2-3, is DVKVTQSSRYLVKRTGEKVFLECVQDMDHENMFWYRQDPGLGLRLIYFSYDVKMKEKGDIPEGYSVSREKKERFSLILESASTNQTSMYLCASSLRSGGLTDTQYFGPGTRLTVL.

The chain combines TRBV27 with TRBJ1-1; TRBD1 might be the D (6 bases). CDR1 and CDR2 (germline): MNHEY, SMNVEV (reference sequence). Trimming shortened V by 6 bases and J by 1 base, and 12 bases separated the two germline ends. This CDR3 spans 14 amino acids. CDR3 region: CASSNRDGNTEAFF. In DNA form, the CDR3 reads TGTGCCAGCAGCAACAGGGATGGGAACACTGAAGCTTTCTTT.

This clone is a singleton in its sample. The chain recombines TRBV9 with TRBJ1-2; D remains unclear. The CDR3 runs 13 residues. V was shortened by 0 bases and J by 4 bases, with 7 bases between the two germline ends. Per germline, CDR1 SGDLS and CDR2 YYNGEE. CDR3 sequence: CASSVDTGYGYTF. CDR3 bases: TGTGCCAGCAGCGTAGACACGGGCTATGGCTACACCTTC.

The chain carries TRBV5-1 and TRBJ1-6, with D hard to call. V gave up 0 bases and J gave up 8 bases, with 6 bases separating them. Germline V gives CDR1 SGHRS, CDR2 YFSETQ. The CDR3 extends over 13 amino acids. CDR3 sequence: CASSLEPHSPLHF. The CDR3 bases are TGCGCCAGCAGCTTGGAGCCACATTCACCCCTCCACTTT.

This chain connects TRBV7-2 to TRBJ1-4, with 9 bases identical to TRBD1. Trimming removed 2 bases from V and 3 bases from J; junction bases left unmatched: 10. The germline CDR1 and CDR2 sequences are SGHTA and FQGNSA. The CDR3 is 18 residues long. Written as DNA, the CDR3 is TGTGCCAGCAGCTTAAGGGGGACAGGGACTTTGGCTAATGAAAAACTGTTTTTT. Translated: CASSLRGTGTLANEKLFF. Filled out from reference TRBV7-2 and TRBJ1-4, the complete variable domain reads GAGVSQSPSNKVTEKGKDVELRCDPISGHTALYWYRQSLGQGLEFLIYFQGNSAPDKSGLPSDRFSAERTGGSVSTLTIQRTQQEDSAVYLCASSLRGTGTLANEKLFFGSGTQLSVL.

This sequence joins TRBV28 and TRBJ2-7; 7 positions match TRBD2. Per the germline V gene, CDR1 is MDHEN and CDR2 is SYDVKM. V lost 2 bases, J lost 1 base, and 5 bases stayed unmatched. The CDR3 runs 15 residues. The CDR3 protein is CASSLRGSRSYEQYF. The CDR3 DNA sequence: TGTGCCAGCAGTTTACGCGGGAGCCGATCCTACGAGCAGTACTTC. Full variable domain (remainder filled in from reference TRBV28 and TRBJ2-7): DVKVTQSSRYLVKRTGEKVFLECVQDMDHENMFWYRQDPGLGLRLIYFSYDVKMKEKGDIPEGYSVSREKKERFSLILESASTNQTSMYLCASSLRGSRSYEQYFGPGTRLTVT.

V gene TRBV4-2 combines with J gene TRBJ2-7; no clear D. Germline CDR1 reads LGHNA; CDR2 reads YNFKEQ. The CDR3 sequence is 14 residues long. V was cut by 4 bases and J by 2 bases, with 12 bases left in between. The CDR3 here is CASSPQRAAYEQYF. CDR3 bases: TGTGCCAGCAGCCCGCAGCGAGCAGCCTACGAGCAGTACTTC.

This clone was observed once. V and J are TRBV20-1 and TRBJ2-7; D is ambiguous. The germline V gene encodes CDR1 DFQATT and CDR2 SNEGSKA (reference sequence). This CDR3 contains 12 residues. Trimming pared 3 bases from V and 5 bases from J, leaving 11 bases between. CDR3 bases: TGCAGTGCTAGTACGGGTCCTAACGAGCAGTACTTC. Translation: CSASTGPNEQYF.

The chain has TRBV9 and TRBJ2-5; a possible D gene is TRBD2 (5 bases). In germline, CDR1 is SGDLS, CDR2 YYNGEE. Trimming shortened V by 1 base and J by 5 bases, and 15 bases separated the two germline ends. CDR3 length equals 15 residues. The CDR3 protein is CASSVSWRSGETQYF. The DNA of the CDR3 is TGTGCCAGCAGCGTATCATGGAGATCGGGGGAGACCCAGTACTTC.

The CDR3 coding sequence is TGTGCCAGCAGTCCGATGGGTGCGGCCTCCGAGCAGTACTTC. Protein product: CASSPMGAASEQYF. V is TRBV27 and J is TRBJ2-7; D not resolved. Looked up from germline, CDR1 is MNHEY and CDR2 is SMNVEV (reference sequence). The CDR3 extends over 14 amino acids. V was shortened by 5 bases and J by 6 bases, with 17 bases between the two germline ends.

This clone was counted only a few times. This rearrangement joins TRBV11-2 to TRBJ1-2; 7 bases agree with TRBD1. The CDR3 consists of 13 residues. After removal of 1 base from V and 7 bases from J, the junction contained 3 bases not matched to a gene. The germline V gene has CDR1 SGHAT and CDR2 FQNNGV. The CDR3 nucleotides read TGTGCCAGCAGCTTAGGCAGGGGGGCTGGCTACACCTTC. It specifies CASSLGRGAGYTF.

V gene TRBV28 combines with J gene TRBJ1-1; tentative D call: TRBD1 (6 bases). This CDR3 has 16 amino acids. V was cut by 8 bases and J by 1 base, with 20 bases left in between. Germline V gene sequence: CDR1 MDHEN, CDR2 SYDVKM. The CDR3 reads CASRSGATAPNTEAFF. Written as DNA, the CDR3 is TGTGCCAGCCGGTCAGGGGCCACGGCCCCGAACACTGAAGCTTTCTTT.

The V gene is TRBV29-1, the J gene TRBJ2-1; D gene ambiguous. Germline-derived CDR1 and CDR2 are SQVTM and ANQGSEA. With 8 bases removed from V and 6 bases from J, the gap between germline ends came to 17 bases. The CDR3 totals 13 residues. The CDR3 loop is CSIHPPLVNEQFF. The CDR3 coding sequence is TGCAGCATACACCCTCCCTTGGTCAATGAGCAGTTCTTC.

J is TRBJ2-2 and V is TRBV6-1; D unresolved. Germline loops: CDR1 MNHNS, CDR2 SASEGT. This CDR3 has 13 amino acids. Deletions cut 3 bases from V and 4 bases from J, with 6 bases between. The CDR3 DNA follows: TGTGCCAGCAGTGAGACATCCACCGGGGAGCTGTTTTTT. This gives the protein CASSETSTGELFF.

CDR3 DNA: TGTGCCAGCAGACTCGACTGGAGCCCGAAGGAGACCCAGTACTTC. As protein: CASRLDWSPKETQYF. The chain is built from TRBV19 and TRBJ2-5; D is ambiguous. CDR3 length: 15 residues. V lost 9 bases and J 5 bases, leaving 22 bases between the germline ends. Germline V gives CDR1 LNHDA, CDR2 SQIVND (reference sequence).

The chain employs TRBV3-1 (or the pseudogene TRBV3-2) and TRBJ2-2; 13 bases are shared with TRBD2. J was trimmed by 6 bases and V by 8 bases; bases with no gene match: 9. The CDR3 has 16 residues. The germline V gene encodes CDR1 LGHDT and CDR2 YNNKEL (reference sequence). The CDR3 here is CASGPLGLAGPGELFF. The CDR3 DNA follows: TGTGCCAGCGGACCTCTGGGACTAGCGGGACCCGGGGAGCTGTTTTTT.

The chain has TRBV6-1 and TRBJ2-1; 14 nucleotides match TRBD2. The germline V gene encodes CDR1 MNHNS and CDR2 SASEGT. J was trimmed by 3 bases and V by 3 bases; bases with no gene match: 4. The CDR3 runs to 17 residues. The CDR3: CASSEPGLAGVYNEQFF. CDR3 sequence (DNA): TGTGCCAGCAGTGAGCCGGGACTAGCGGGAGTCTACAATGAGCAGTTCTTC.

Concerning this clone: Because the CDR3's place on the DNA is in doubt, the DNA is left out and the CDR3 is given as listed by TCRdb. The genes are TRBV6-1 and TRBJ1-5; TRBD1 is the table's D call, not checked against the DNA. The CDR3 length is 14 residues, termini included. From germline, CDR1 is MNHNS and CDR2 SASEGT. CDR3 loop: CASILDRENQPQHF.

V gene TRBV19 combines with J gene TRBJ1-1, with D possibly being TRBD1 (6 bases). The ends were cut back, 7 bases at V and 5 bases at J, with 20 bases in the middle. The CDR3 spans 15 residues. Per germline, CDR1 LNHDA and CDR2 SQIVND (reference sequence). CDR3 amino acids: CASTSGVLIRTEAFF. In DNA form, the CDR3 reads TGTGCCAGTACCTCAGGGGTCCTGATCCGGACTGAAGCTTTCTTT.

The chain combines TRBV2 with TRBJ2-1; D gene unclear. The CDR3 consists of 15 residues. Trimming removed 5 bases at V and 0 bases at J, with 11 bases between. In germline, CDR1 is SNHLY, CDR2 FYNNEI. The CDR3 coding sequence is TGTGCCAGCAGTCCTCTTTCCTACTCCTACAATGAGCAGTTCTTC. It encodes CASSPLSYSYNEQFF.

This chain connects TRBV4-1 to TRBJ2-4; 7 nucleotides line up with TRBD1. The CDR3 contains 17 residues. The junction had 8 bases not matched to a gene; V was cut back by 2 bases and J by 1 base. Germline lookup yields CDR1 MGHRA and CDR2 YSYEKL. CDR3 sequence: CASSQPTGYGAKNIQYF. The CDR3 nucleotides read TGCGCCAGCAGCCAACCGACAGGGTACGGGGCCAAAAACATTCAGTACTTC.

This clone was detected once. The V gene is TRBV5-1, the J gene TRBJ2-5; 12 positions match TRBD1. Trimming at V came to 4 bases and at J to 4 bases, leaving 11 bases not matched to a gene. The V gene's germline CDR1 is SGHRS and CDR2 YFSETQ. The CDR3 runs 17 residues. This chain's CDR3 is CASSPTPGQGATETQYF. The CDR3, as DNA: TGCGCCAGCAGCCCGACCCCGGGACAGGGGGCAACAGAGACCCAGTACTTC.

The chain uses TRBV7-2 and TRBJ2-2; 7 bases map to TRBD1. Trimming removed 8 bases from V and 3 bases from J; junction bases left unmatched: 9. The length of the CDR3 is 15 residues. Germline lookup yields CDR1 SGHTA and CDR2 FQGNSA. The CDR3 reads CASARGQEYTGELFF. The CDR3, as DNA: TGTGCCAGCGCACGTGGACAGGAGTACACCGGGGAGCTGTTTTTT.

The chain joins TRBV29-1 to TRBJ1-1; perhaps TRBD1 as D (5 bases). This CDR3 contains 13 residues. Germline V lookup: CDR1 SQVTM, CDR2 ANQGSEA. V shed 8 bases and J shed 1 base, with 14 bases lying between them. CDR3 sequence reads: CSHSSGQNTEAFF. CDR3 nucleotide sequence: TGCAGCCACTCTTCCGGACAGAACACTGAAGCTTTCTTT.

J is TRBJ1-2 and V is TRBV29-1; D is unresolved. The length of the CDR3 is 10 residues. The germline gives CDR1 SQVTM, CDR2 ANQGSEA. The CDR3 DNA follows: TGCAGTGGTTTTAGTGATGGCTACACCTTC. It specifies CSGFSDGYTF.

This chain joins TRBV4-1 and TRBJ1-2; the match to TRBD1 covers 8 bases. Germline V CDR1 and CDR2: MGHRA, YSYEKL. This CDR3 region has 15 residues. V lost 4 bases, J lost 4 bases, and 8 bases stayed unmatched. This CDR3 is CASSPGTGPLYGYTF. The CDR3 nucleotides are TGCGCCAGCAGCCCGGGGACAGGTCCTCTCTATGGCTACACCTTC.

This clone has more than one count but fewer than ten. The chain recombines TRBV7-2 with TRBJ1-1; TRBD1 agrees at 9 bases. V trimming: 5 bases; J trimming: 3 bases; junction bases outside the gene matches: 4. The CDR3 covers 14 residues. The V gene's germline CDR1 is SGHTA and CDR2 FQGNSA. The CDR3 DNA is TGTGCCAGCAGCGCCGGACAGGGGTACACTGAAGCTTTCTTT. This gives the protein CASSAGQGYTEAFF.

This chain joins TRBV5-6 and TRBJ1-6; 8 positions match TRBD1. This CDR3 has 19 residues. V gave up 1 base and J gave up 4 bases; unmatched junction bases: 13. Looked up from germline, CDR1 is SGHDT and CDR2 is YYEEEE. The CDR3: CASSLRRGTGHEYNSPLHF. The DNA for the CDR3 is TGTGCCAGCAGCTTGAGGCGCGGGACAGGCCATGAGTATAATTCACCCCTCCACTTT.

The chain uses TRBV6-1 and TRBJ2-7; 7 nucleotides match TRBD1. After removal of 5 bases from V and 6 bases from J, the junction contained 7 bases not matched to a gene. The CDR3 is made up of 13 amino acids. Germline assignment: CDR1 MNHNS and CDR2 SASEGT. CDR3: CASSTHSGGEQYF. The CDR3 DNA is TGTGCCAGCAGTACGCACTCAGGGGGCGAGCAGTACTTC.

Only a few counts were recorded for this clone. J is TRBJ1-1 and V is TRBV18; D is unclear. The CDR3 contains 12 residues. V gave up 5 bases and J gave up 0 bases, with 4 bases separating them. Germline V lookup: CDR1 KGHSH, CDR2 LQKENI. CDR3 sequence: CASSAVNTEAFF. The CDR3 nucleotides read TGTGCCAGCTCAGCAGTGAACACTGAAGCTTTCTTT.